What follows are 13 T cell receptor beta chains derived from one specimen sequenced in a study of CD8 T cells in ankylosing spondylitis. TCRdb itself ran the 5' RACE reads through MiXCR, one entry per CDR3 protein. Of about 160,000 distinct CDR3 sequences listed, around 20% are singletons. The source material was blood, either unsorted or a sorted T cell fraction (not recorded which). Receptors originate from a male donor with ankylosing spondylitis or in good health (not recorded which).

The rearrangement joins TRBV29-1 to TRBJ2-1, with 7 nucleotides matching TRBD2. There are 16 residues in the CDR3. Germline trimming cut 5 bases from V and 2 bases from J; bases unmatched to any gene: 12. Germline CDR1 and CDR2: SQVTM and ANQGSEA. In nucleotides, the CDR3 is TGCAGCGTTACCGCGACTCTAGCGGATGCCTACAATGAGCAGTTCTTC. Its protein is CSVTATLADAYNEQFF.

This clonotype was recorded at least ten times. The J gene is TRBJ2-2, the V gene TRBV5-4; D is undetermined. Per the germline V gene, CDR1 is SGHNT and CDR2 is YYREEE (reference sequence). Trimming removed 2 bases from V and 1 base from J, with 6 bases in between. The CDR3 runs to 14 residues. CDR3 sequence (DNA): TGTGCCAGCAGCTTAGCAGGGAACACCGGGGAGCTGTTTTTT. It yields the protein CASSLAGNTGELFF.

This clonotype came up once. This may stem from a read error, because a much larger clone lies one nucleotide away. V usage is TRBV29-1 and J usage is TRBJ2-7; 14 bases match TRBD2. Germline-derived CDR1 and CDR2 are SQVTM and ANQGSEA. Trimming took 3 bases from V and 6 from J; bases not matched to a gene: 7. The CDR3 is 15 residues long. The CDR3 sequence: CSVDGLAGGNSEQYF. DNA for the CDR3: TGCAGCGTTGATGGACTAGCGGGAGGAAACTCCGAGCAGTACTTC.

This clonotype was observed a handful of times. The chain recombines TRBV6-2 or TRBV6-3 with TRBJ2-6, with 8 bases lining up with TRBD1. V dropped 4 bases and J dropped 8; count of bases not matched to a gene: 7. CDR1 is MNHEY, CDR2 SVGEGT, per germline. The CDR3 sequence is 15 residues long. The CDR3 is CASSSGTGRPNVLTF. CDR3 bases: TGTGCCAGCAGTTCGGGGACAGGTCGACCCAACGTCCTGACTTTC.

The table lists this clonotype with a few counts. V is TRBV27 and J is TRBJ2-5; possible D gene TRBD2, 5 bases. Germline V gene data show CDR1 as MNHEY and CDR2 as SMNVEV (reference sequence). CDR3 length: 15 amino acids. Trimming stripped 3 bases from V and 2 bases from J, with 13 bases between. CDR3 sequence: CASSLVVRAQETQYF. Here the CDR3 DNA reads TGTGCCAGCAGTTTGGTTGTGCGGGCTCAAGAGACCCAGTACTTC.

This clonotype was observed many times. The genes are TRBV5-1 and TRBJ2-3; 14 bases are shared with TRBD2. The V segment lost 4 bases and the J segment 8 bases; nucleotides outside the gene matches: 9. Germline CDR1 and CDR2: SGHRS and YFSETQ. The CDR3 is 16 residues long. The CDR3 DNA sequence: TGCGCCAGCAGCCTGGGACTAGCGGGAGCGGTGATTACGCAGTATTTT. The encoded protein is CASSLGLAGAVITQYF.

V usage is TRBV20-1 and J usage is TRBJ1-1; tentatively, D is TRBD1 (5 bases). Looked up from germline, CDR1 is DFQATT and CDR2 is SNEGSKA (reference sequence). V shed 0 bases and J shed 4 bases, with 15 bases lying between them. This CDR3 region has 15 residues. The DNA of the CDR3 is TGCAGTGCTAGAGATGAGGGAGCGGGGCTCACTGAAGCTTTCTTT. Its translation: CSARDEGAGLTEAFF.

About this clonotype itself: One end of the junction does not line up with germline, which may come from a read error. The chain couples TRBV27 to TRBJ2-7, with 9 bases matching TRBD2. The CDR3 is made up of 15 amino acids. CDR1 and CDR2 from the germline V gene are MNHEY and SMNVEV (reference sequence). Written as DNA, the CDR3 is TGTGGCAGCAGTTTAAGCGGGGGGAGCTCCTACGAGCAGTACTTC. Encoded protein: CGSSLSGGSSYEQYF.

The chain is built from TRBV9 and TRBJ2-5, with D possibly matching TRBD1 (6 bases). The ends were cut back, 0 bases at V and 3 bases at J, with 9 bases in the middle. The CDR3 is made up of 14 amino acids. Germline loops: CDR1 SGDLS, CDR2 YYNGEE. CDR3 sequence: CASSVAGTKETQYF. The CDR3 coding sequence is TGTGCCAGCAGCGTAGCGGGGACAAAAGAGACCCAGTACTTC. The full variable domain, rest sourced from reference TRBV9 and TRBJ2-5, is DSGVTQTPKHLITATGQRVTLRCSPRSGDLSVYWYQQSLDQGLQFLIQYYNGEERAKGNILERFSAQQFPDLHSELNLSSLELGDSALYFCASSVAGTKETQYFGPGTRLLVL.

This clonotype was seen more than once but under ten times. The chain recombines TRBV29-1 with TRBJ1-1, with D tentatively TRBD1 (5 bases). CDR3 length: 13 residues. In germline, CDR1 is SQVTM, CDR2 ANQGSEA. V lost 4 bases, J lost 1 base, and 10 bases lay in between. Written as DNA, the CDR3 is TGCAGCGTTGTCCCGGGGACGAACACTGAAGCTTTCTTT. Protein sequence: CSVVPGTNTEAFF.

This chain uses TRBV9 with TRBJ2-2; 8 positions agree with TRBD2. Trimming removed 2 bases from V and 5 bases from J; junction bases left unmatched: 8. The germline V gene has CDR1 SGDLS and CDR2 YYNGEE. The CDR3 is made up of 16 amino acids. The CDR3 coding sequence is TGTGCCAGCAGCGTTTTTGCGGGAGGCCCGACCGGGGAGCTGTTTTTT. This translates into CASSVFAGGPTGELFF.

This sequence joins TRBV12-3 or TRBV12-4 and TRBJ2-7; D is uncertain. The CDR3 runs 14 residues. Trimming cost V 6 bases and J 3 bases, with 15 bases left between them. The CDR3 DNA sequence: TGTGCCAGCAGCCCCGATTTCAGCAGCTACGAGCAGTACTTC. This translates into CASSPDFSSYEQYF.

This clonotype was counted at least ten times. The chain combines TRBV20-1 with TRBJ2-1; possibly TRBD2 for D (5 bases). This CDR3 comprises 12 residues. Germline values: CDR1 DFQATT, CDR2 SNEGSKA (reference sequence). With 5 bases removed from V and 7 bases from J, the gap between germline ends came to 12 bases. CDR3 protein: CSALPAVNEQFF. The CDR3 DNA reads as TGCAGTGCTCTTCCAGCGGTGAATGAGCAGTTCTTC.